Sequencing of this T cell receptor beta chain was carried out in a study of blood T cell repertoires in COVID-19. The overall study: Both acute and convalescent COVID-19 samples were obtained from the United States, Italy and Spain. T cells, B-cell-depleted T cells, or PBMCs supplied cDNA or gDNA.

This clone was counted once. Per the study methods: How many nucleated cells were present was estimated from reference gene primer amplification. Sequencing was performed with immunoSEQ multiplex PCR; in TCRdb, only in-frame clones are kept and a portion is missing. V and J calls plus clone size are reproduced from that table; the DNA served to infer D and trimming. The sample consists of over 250,000 clones, around 79% of them appearing once. What was sequenced was peripheral blood. The TCR originated in a woman older than 75 with acute or convalescent COVID-19.

The CDR3 is CASSSSDRMNTGELFF. The CDR3 nucleotides are TGTGCCAGCAGTTCATCCGACAGGATGAACACCGGGGAGCTGTTTTTT. The J gene is TRBJ2-2, the V gene TRBV6-5, with D possibly TRBD1 on 6 matching bases. The CDR3 is 16 amino acids. V was pared by 4 bases and J by 1 base, with 13 bases between. CDR1 and CDR2 (germline): MNHEY, SVGAGI.